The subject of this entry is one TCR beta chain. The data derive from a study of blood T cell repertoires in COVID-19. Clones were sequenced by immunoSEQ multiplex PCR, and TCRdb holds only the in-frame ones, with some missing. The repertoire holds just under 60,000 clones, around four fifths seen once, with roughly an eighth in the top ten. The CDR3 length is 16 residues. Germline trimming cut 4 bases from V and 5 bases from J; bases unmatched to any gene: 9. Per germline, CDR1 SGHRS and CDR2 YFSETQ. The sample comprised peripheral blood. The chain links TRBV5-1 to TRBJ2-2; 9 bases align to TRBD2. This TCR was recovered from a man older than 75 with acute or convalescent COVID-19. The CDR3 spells CASSGGTSYMTGELFF. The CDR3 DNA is TGCGCCAGCAGCGGCGGGACTAGCTATATGACCGGGGAGCTGTTTTTT.